This T cell receptor beta chain was sequenced during a study of tumor T cells in aggressive B-cell lymphoma. Trimming took 2 bases from V and 2 from J, leaving 12 bases between them. The germline gives CDR1 SGHTA, CDR2 FQGNSA. This CDR3 is built from 15 residues. Data came from immunoSEQ multiplex PCR; TCRdb stores just in-frame clones and leaves some out. The sample has 10,000 to 14,000 clones, over 75% seen once. This receptor was taken from an adult with diffuse large B cell lymphoma. This chain uses TRBV7-2 with TRBJ2-5, with a tentative D call TRBD2 (5 bases). Material for sequencing was tumor tissue. In DNA form, the CDR3 reads TGTGCCAGCAGCTTACGGACGGGATGGCAAGAGACCCAGTACTTC. Its protein product is CASSLRTGWQETQYF.